Listed here are 20 T cell receptor beta chains from one sample, sequenced in a study of CD8+ T cells in alopecia areata. RNA, once extracted, was reverse transcribed into cDNA for use as the sequencing template. Sequencing was performed with immunoSEQ multiplex PCR; in TCRdb, only in-frame clones are kept and a portion is missing. The table records under 250,000 clones, around 65% of them present only once. Treatment described: oral pan-JAK inhibitor, 5-10 mg twice daily. This specimen was CD4+ T cells sorted from blood, taken around week 42, from a patient treated with tofacitinib. Receptors originate from a human donor with alopecia areata.

Here the CDR3 DNA reads TGTGCCTGGAGTGTACTCTCCTACGAGCAGTACTTC. Protein: CAWSVLSYEQYF. The rearrangement uses TRBV30 and TRBJ2-7; D unclear. CDR1 is GTSNPN, CDR2 SVGIG, per germline (reference sequence). The V gene lost 0 bases and the J gene lost 0 bases, with 3 bases spanning the gap. The CDR3 totals 12 residues.

V gene TRBV29-1 combines with J gene TRBJ2-7; 12 bases are a match to TRBD1. The CDR3 runs to 16 residues. The germline CDR1 and CDR2 sequences are SQVTM and ANQGSEA. J was trimmed by 7 bases and V by 5 bases; bases with no gene match: 15. The CDR3 DNA is TGCAGCGTTCACCGTAGTGGGGGACAGGGGGCAGGTGAGCAGTACTTC. Protein sequence: CSVHRSGGQGAGEQYF.

The rearrangement links TRBV6-1 to TRBJ1-1; D might be TRBD1 (6 bases). The CDR3 is 14 amino acids. The germline CDR1 and CDR2 sequences are MNHNS and SASEGT. The ends were cut back, 2 bases at V and 1 base at J, with 8 bases in the middle. The CDR3 spells CASSERQENTEAFF. The DNA for the CDR3 is TGTGCCAGCAGTGAAAGACAGGAGAACACTGAAGCTTTCTTT.

The V and J genes are TRBV5-1 and TRBJ2-3, with D perhaps matching TRBD2 (5 bases). Trimming removed 0 bases at V and 0 bases at J, with 8 bases between. The CDR3 spans 15 residues. Germline V gene lookup returns CDR1 SGHRS and CDR2 YFSETQ. The CDR3 loop reads CASSLGLASTDTQYF. In DNA, the CDR3 is TGCGCCAGCAGCTTGGGTCTAGCTAGCACAGATACGCAGTATTTT.

The rearrangement uses TRBV29-1 and TRBJ1-4; D remains unclear. V was trimmed by 7 bases and J by 7 bases, leaving 13 bases between them. The germline V gene has CDR1 SQVTM and CDR2 ANQGSEA. There are 12 residues in the CDR3. This CDR3 is CSASGGSEKLFF. The DNA of the CDR3 is TGCAGCGCTTCAGGTGGTAGTGAAAAACTGTTTTTT.

The rearrangement uses TRBV10-3 and TRBJ1-1; D might be TRBD1 (5 bases). Per the germline V gene, CDR1 is ENHRY and CDR2 is SYGVKD. The CDR3 length is 15 residues. The germline V and J ends were trimmed by 5 bases and 0 bases, with 13 bases remaining between them. This CDR3 is CAISSSGDVNTEAFF. The CDR3 region has the DNA TGTGCCATCAGTTCCTCGGGGGACGTGAACACTGAAGCTTTCTTT.

This clone showed up just a few times. V gene TRBV10-3 combines with J gene TRBJ2-7; TRBD1 matches at 8 bases. The V segment lost 10 bases and the J segment 7 bases; nucleotides outside the gene matches: 12. This CDR3 has 13 amino acids. CDR1 and CDR2 (germline): ENHRY, SYGVKD. The CDR3 nucleotides read TGTGCCACCCTTGGCGGGACAGGAGGAGAGCAGTACTTC. This sequence encodes CATLGGTGGEQYF.

The gene calls are TRBV29-1 and TRBJ2-7, with no clear D. The CDR3 has 12 amino acids. Germline V CDR1 and CDR2: SQVTM, ANQGSEA. V was cut by 0 bases and J by 5 bases, with 8 bases left in between. The CDR3 protein is CSVEENGDEQYF. The DNA for the CDR3 is TGCAGCGTTGAAGAAAATGGGGACGAGCAGTACTTC.

The V gene is TRBV30, the J gene TRBJ1-2; the D gene is possibly TRBD1 (5 bases). CDR1 and CDR2 from the germline V gene are GTSNPN and SVGIG (reference sequence). The V gene lost 1 base and the J gene lost 2 bases, with 11 bases spanning the gap. The CDR3 contains 14 residues. CDR3 loop: CAWSAIGGNYGYTF. For the CDR3, the DNA is TGTGCCTGGAGTGCCATCGGGGGGAACTATGGCTACACCTTC.

V gene TRBV19 combines with J gene TRBJ2-3; 8 bases fit TRBD2. The CDR3 contains 16 residues. Germline loops: CDR1 LNHDA, CDR2 SQIVND (reference sequence). Trimming took 6 bases from V and 0 from J; bases not matched to a gene: 8. The chain's CDR3 is CASRGTSGGSTDTQYF. In DNA, the CDR3 is TGTGCCAGTAGAGGAACTAGCGGCGGCAGCACAGATACGCAGTATTTT.

This clone was observed a few times. The rearrangement links TRBV6-1 to TRBJ2-3, with a weak D call TRBD1 (5 bases). Trimming removed 7 bases at V and 0 bases at J, with 11 bases between. CDR3 length: 14 residues. Germline lookup yields CDR1 MNHNS and CDR2 SASEGT. DNA of the CDR3: TGTGCCAGCACCGACAGTTCGAGCACAGATACGCAGTATTTT. Its translation: CASTDSSSTDTQYF.

The chain recombines TRBV29-1 with TRBJ1-2; D perhaps matches TRBD1 (5 bases). This CDR3 spans 14 amino acids. Trimming shortened V by 2 bases and J by 4 bases, and 14 bases separated the two germline ends. The germline gives CDR1 SQVTM, CDR2 ANQGSEA. The CDR3 region has the DNA TGCAGCGTTGAATCTTCCGACAGAGCCTATGGCTACACCTTC. This gives the protein CSVESSDRAYGYTF.

The rearrangement uses TRBV15 and TRBJ2-2, with D possibly being TRBD1 or TRBD2 (5 bases each). With 0 bases removed from V and 4 bases from J, the gap between germline ends came to 9 bases. Germline V gene lookup returns CDR1 LNHNV and CDR2 YYDKDF (reference sequence). CDR3 size: 15 residues. CDR3 in amino acids: CATSRDRGPTGELFF. For the CDR3, the DNA is TGTGCCACCAGCAGAGATAGGGGACCCACCGGGGAGCTGTTTTTT. The full variable domain, rest sourced from reference TRBV15 and TRBJ2-2, is DAMVIQNPRYQVTQFGKPVTLSCSQTLNHNVMYWYQQKSSQAPKLLFHYYDKDFNNEADTPDNFQSRRPNTSFCFLDIRSPGLGDTAMYLCATSRDRGPTGELFFGEGSRLTVL.

The chain combines TRBV18 with TRBJ2-7; D is possibly TRBD2 (6 bases). The CDR3 totals 14 residues. The germline gives CDR1 KGHSH, CDR2 LQKENI. V shed 6 bases and J shed 1 base, with 13 bases lying between them. The CDR3 region has the DNA TGTGCCAGCTCGGTTTCGGGGGATTCCTACGAGCAGTACTTC. It encodes CASSVSGDSYEQYF.

The V gene is TRBV27, the J gene TRBJ1-5; D not certain. The CDR3 contains 12 residues. Trimming took off 6 bases at V and 4 bases at J, with 7 bases between the two ends. The germline V gene encodes CDR1 MNHEY and CDR2 SMNVEV (reference sequence). As DNA, the CDR3 is TGTGCCAGCAGAACCTTGAATCAGCCCCAGCATTTT. Translated, it gives CASRTLNQPQHF.

CDR3 protein: CASRQPGGRGSAPLHF. CDR3 in DNA: TGTGCCAGCAGACAACCCGGAGGACGGGGGTCGGCACCCCTCCACTTT. The chain employs TRBV2 and TRBJ1-6; weak D call: TRBD1 (5 bases). Germline V gives CDR1 SNHLY, CDR2 FYNNEI. Trimming left V 6 bases short and J 11 bases short, with 23 bases between. This CDR3 region has 16 residues.

This chain uses TRBV4-1 with TRBJ1-2, with D possibly matching TRBD1 (5 bases). The V gene lost 4 bases and the J gene lost 3 bases, with 18 bases spanning the gap. Germline values: CDR1 MGHRA, CDR2 YSYEKL. The CDR3 runs 16 residues. CDR3 sequence reads: CASSPDGTGWDYGYTF. DNA for the CDR3: TGCGCCAGCAGCCCTGACGGGACCGGATGGGACTATGGCTACACCTTC.

The CDR3 DNA sequence: TGTGCCAGCAGCCCCTTGGTAGCCGGGGGCCAAGAGACCCAGTACTTC. Its protein product is CASSPLVAGGQETQYF. The rearrangement links TRBV7-7 to TRBJ2-5, with D perhaps matching TRBD2 (6 bases). The CDR3 sequence is 16 residues long. Germline CDR1 is SSHAT and CDR2 is FNYEAQ (reference sequence). V lost 5 bases to trimming and J lost 1 base, with 17 bases between them.

The chain has TRBV9 and TRBJ2-2; a weak D match, TRBD2 (5 bases). CDR1 is SGDLS, CDR2 YYNGEE, per germline. The CDR3 has 15 residues. V lost 0 bases and J 3 bases, leaving 9 bases between the germline ends. The CDR3 DNA reads TGTGCCAGCAGCGTAGCGGGGTTCGACACCGGGGAGCTGTTTTTT. Its translation is CASSVAGFDTGELFF.

The chain joins TRBV5-4 to TRBJ1-2; perhaps TRBD1 as D (6 bases). Germline CDR1 reads SGHNT; CDR2 reads YYREEE (reference sequence). The CDR3 has 14 residues. Trimming stripped 4 bases from V and 3 bases from J, with 13 bases between. The CDR3 loop reads CASSPMDRHYGYTF. DNA for the CDR3: TGTGCCAGCAGCCCGATGGACAGACACTATGGCTACACCTTC. The whole variable domain, filled in from reference TRBV5-4 and TRBJ1-2, reads ETGVTQSPTHLIKTRGQQVTLRCSSQSGHNTVSWYQQALGQGPQFIFQYYREEENGRGNFPPRFSGLQFPNYSSELNVNALELDDSALYLCASSPMDRHYGYTFGSGTRLTVV.